The present entry profiles one T cell receptor (beta chain) with its context. Its antigen is unknown. Base qualities are not provided; no much larger clone lies one nucleotide away. The trim is 4 bases for V and 4 bases for J, with a gap of 14 bases between the germline ends. Per the germline V gene, SGDLS is the CDR1 and YYNGEE is the CDR2. Counted from cysteine to phenylalanine, this CDR3 has 14 amino acids. The only DNA kept is the CDR3, 42 bases in frame from the first base. Read against the paper, the sample's time point label means: cells obtained before transplantation from donor or recipient. CD3+CD4+ and CD3+CD8+ populations were FACS-sorted from unstimulated pre-transplant donor and recipient cells taken from spleen or lymph nodes. The data originate from a study of graft-versus-host responses after intestinal transplantation (dated by TCRdb to the early 2020s). Background for the entire study: Recipients received multivisceral, liver-intestinal, or isolated intestinal transplants. Alloreactive clones were identified by sequencing pre-transplant mixed lymphocyte reaction products and comparing these products with unstimulated pre-transplant donor and recipient T cells. Graft-versus-host and host-versus-graft alloreactive T cell clones were tracked in the graft, circulation and bone marrow after intestinal transplantation using bulk TCR-beta CDR3 sequencing. Donor T cell macrochimerism was defined as a peak of at least 4% donor T cells among recipient peripheral blood mononuclear cells. Samples from a few later patients were sequenced in-house on an Illumina MiSeq with MiXCR processing rather than by the commercial service. Of the approximately 25 intestinal transplant recipients enrolled in the cohort, one of whom was a retransplant, a few patients without pretransplant specimens were excluded. All recipients received anti-thymocyte globulin induction followed by maintenance tacrolimus and steroids for approximately 3 years. Here is what the overall study found, with its caveats: Patients with donor T cell macrochimerism had high GvH to HvG T cell clonal ratios in their allografts. Early after transplant, peak levels of circulating GvH clones were associated with declines in HvG clones. GvH clones were found in recipient bone marrow, and some of the GvH clones appeared earlier in ileal mucosa or blood, which is consistent with an intestinal mucosal origin. Conclusions were limited by the relatively low number and heterogeneity of intestinal transplant patients.

Libraries were constructed by the immunoSEQ multiplex PCR assay. For most patients, genomic DNA was isolated using the Qiagen DNeasy Blood and Tissue Kit and was shipped frozen to Adaptive Biotechnologies for TCR sequencing. For most patients, genomic DNA was subjected to high-throughput TCR-beta CDR3 sequencing by Adaptive Biotechnologies. Processing in the source paper ran as follows. Adaptive's ImmunoSEQ software supplied the TCR sequencing data for 18 patients, while MiXCR and VDJtools were used to process a few other patients. To correct CD4 versus CD8 sorting errors, any sequence found in both subsets at a frequency ratio below 5:1 was removed. CDR3 nucleotide sequences shared between donor and recipient were removed because the origin of such sequences could not be assigned. Alloreactive clones required at least 2-fold expansion over unstimulated cells and minimum CFSE-low frequency of 0.002% (template counts) or 0.001% (read counts). Clones were considered mappable if detected in sequenced pre-transplant spleen, lymph node, or MLR CFSE-low populations of the donor or recipient. The cumulative frequency of alloreactive clones was calculated as a percentage of all sequences, weighted by copy number. The table was pulled from immuneACCESS by TCRdb, which kept in-frame rearrangements only. Such tables lose some clones; where checked, under half of the loss comes from unresolved V genes, and the rest has no known cause. The DNA gave D and trimming, while V, J and clone size come from that table. This sample gives more than 90,000 clones in total; approximately 93% of them show up just once. The ten biggest clones cover less than 1.5% of the sample.

The source material was unstimulated CD8+ T cells sorted from spleen or lymph node cells, sampled before transplant. The TCR was taken from a human donor who was the organ donor for an intestinal transplant. The V gene is TRBV9 and the J gene is TRBJ1-2; there is no confident call for the D gene. CDR3 reads: CASSPYLLRYGYTF. The DNA is as follows: TGTGCCAGCAGCCCCTACCTTCTGCGCTATGGCTACACCTTC.